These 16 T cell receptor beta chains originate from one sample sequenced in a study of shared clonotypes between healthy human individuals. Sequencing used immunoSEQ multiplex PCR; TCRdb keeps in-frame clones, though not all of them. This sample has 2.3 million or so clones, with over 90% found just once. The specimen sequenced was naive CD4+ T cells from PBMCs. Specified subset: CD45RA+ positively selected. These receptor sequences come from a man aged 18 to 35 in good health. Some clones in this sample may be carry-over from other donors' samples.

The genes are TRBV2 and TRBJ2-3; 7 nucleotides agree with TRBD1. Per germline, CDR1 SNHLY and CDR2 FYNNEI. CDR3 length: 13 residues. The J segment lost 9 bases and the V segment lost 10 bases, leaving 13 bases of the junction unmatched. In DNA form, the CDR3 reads TGTGCCACAGCCATACAGGGGCGAGGGACGCAGTATTTT. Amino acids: CATAIQGRGTQYF.

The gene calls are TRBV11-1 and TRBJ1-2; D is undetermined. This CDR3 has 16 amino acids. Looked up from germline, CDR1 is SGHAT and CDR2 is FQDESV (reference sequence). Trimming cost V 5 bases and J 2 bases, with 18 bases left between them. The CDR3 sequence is CASSRSFGVQNYGYTF. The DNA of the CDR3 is TGTGCCAGCAGCCGAAGTTTCGGGGTTCAGAACTATGGCTACACCTTC.

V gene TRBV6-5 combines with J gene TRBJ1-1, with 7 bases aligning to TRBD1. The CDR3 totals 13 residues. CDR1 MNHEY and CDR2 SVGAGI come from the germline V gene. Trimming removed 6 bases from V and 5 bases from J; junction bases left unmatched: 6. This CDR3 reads CASRHRGGTEAFF. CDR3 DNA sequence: TGTGCCAGCAGACACAGGGGAGGGACTGAAGCTTTCTTT.

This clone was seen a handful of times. CDR3: CASSAGQNTEAFF. CDR3 DNA sequence: TGTGCCAGCAGCGCCGGACAGAACACTGAAGCTTTCTTT. This chain connects TRBV7-9 to TRBJ1-1, with a possible D match to TRBD1 (5 bases). The CDR3 is 13 amino acids. The germline V gene has CDR1 SEHNR and CDR2 FQNEAQ (reference sequence). V was trimmed by 5 bases and J by 1 base, leaving 8 bases between them. The full variable domain, with the rest looked up from reference TRBV7-9 and TRBJ1-1, is DTGVSQNPRHKITKRGQNVTFRCDPISEHNRLYWYRQTLGQGPEFLTYFQNEAQLEKSRLLSDRFSAERPKGSFSTLEIQRTEQGDSAMYLCASSAGQNTEAFFGQGTRLTVV.

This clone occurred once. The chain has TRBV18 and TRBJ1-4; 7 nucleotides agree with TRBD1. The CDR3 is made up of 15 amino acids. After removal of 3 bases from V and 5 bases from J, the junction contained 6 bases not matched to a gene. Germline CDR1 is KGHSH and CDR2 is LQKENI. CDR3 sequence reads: CASSPGQAQNEKLFF. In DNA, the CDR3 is TGTGCCAGCTCACCTGGACAGGCACAAAATGAAAAACTGTTTTTT.

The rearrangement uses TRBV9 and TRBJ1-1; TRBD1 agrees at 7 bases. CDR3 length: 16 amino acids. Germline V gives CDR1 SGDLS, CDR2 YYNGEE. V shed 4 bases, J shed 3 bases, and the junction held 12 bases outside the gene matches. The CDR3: CASSSLRQGVDTEAFF. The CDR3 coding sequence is TGTGCCAGCAGCTCCTTGAGGCAGGGGGTCGACACTGAAGCTTTCTTT.

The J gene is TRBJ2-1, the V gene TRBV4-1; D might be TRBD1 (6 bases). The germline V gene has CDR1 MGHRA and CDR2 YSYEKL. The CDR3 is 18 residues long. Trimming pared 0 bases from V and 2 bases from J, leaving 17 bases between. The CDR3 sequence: CASSQDRGERLTYNEQFF. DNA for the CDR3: TGCGCCAGCAGCCAAGACAGGGGCGAGAGACTTACCTACAATGAGCAGTTCTTC.

The CDR3 DNA follows: TGCAGCGTTGGTTTCAGGGGTTCGGGCACTGAAGCTTTCTTT. Translation gives CSVGFRGSGTEAFF. V is TRBV29-1 and J is TRBJ1-1; TRBD1 is a possible D gene (6 bases). Per the germline V gene, CDR1 is SQVTM and CDR2 is ANQGSEA. The CDR3 extends over 14 amino acids. V lost 4 bases, J lost 4 bases, and 16 bases lay in between.

CDR3 sequence (DNA): TGCGCCAGCAGCCAAGATAGCCAAAATTCACCCCTCCACTTT. Translation gives CASSQDSQNSPLHF. The V call is TRBV4-1, the J call TRBJ1-6; D unresolved. This CDR3 is 14 amino acids long. Germline CDR1 MGHRA, CDR2 YSYEKL. V shed 0 bases and J shed 7 bases, with 7 bases lying between them.

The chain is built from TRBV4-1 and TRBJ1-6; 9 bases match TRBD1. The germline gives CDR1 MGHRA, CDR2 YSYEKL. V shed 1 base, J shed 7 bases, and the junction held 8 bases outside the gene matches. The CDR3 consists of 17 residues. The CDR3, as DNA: TGCGCCAGCAGCCAAGGCCCGGGGACAGGGAAGAATTCACCCCTCCACTTT. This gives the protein CASSQGPGTGKNSPLHF.

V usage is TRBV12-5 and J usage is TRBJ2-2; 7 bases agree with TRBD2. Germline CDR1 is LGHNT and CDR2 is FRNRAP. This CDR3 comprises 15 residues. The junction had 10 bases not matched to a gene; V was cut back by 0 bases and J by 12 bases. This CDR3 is CASGLVRPGGVKLFF. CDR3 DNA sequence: TGTGCTAGTGGTTTGGTACGACCTGGGGGGGTGAAGCTGTTTTTT.

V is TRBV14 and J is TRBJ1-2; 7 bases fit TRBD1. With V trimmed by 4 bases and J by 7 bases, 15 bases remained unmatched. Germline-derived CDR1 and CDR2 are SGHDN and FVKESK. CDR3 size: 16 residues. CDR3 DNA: TGTGCCAGCAGCCCCCTCAGGGTAGAGGGGGCAGGTGGCTACACCTTC. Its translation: CASSPLRVEGAGGYTF. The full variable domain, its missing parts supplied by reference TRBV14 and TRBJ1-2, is EAGVTQFPSHSVIEKGQTVTLRCDPISGHDNLYWYRRVMGKEIKFLLHFVKESKQDESGMPNNRFLAERTGGTYSTLKVQPAELEDSGVYFCASSPLRVEGAGGYTFGSGTRLTVV.

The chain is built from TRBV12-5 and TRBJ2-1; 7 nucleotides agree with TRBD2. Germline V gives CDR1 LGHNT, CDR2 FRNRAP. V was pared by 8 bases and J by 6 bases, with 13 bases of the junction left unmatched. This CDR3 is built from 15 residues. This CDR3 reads CASCWAGPGGNEQFF. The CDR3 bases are TGTGCTAGTTGTTGGGCAGGGCCGGGGGGCAATGAGCAGTTCTTC. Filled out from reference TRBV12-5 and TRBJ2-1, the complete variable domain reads DARVTQTPRHKVTEMGQEVTMRCQPILGHNTVFWYRQTMMQGLELLAYFRNRAPLDDSGMPKDRFSAEMPDATLATLKIQPSEPRDSAVYFCASCWAGPGGNEQFFGPGTRLTVL.

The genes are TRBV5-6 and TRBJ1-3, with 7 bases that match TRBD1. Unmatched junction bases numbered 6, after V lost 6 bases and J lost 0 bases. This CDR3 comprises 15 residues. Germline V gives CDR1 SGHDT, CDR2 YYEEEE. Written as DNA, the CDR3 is TGTGCCAGCACCAGGGGGGCTATCTCTGGAAACACCATATATTTT. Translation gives CASTRGAISGNTIYF. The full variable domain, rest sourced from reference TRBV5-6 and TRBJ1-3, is DAGVTQSPTHLIKTRGQQVTLRCSPKSGHDTVSWYQQALGQGPQFIFQYYEEEERQRGNFPDRFSGHQFPNYSSELNVNALLLGDSALYLCASTRGAISGNTIYFGEGSWLTVV.

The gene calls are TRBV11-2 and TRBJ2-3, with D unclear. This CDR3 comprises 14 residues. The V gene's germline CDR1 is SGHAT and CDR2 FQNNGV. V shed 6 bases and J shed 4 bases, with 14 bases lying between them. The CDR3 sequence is CASSTADGADTQYF. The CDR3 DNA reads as TGTGCCAGCAGTACCGCGGACGGCGCAGATACGCAGTATTTT.

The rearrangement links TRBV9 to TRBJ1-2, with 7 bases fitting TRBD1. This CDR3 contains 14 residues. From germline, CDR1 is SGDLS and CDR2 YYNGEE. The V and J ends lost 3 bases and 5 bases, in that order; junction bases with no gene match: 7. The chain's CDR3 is CASSGKGGGYGYTF. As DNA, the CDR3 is TGTGCCAGCAGCGGGAAAGGGGGCGGATATGGCTACACCTTC. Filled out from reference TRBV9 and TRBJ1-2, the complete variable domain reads DSGVTQTPKHLITATGQRVTLRCSPRSGDLSVYWYQQSLDQGLQFLIQYYNGEERAKGNILERFSAQQFPDLHSELNLSSLELGDSALYFCASSGKGGGYGYTFGSGTRLTVV.